Listed below are T cell receptor beta chains from one sample, sequenced in a study of T cells in Graves' hyperthyroidism and ophthalmopathy. TCRdb fed the multiplex PCR reads into MiXCR, producing one record per CDR3 protein. This repertoire shows approximately 620,000 distinct CDR3 sequences, roughly 15% found once; its top ten account for approximately 3.5%. Sequencing was carried out using blood. The receptors here all came from a woman between 35 and 50 years old with Graves' ophthalmopathy. The CDR3 runs from the conserved cysteine through the conserved F or W. D genes are given only for firm matches. Size is omitted from some rows. Given values are once, few, many or a class for expanded clones.

CDR3 protein: CASSDGRVQFGELFF
CDR3 DNA: TGTGCCAGCAGTGATGGCAGGGTTCAGTTCGGGGAGCTGTTTTTT
V gene: TRBV2
CDR3 length: 15
clone size: few
J gene: TRBJ2-2
D gene: NA

CDR3 protein: CASSLGAGAGANVLTF
CDR3 DNA: TGTGCCAGCAGCTTGGGGGCGGGAGCCGGGGCCAACGTCCTGACTTTC
V gene: TRBV7-8
CDR3 length: 16
clone size: few
J gene: TRBJ2-6
D gene: NA

CDR3 protein: CASSARTGTYEQYF
CDR3 DNA: TGTGCCAGCAGCGCCAGGACAGGTACCTACGAGCAGTACTTC
V gene: TRBV9
CDR3 length: 14
clone size: NA
J gene: TRBJ2-7
D gene: TRBD1

CDR3 protein: CASSQRDRVHEQYF
CDR3 DNA: TGTGCCAGCAGTCAGCGGGACAGGGTCCACGAGCAGTACTTC
V gene: TRBV27
CDR3 length: 14
clone size: many
J gene: TRBJ2-7
D gene: TRBD1

CDR3 protein: CASQGVSDSPLHF
CDR3 DNA: TGTGCCAGTCAGGGGGTATCGGATTCACCCCTCCACTTT
V gene: TRBV12-3/TRBV12-4
CDR3 length: 13
clone size: many
J gene: TRBJ1-6
D gene: TRBD1

CDR3 protein: CASSSKRGGADTQYF
CDR3 DNA: TGTGCCAGCAGCTCCAAGCGGGGGGGGGCAGATACGCAGTATTTT
V gene: TRBV5-4
CDR3 length: 15
clone size: once
J gene: TRBJ2-3
D gene: TRBD2

CDR3 protein: CASSLRRQAATNEKLFF
CDR3 DNA: TGTGCCAGCAGCTTAAGGAGACAGGCAGCAACTAATGAAAAACTGTTTTTT
V gene: TRBV7-3
CDR3 length: 17
clone size: few
J gene: TRBJ1-4
D gene: NA

CDR3 protein: CSAARGAFYEQYF
CDR3 DNA: TGCAGTGCAGCCCGGGGGGCGTTCTACGAGCAGTACTTC
V gene: TRBV20-1
CDR3 length: 13
clone size: many
J gene: TRBJ2-7
D gene: NA

CDR3 protein: CASSFGYRHGEFF
CDR3 DNA: TGTGCCAGCAGCTTTGGTTACCGCCACGGGGAGTTCTTC
V gene: TRBV5-6
CDR3 length: 13
clone size: NA
J gene: TRBJ2-1
D gene: NA

CDR3 protein: CASSLIAGGTGANVLTF
CDR3 DNA: TGTGCCAGCAGCTTAATTGCGGGGGGGACTGGGGCCAACGTCCTGACTTTC
V gene: TRBV11-2
CDR3 length: 17
clone size: many
J gene: TRBJ2-6
D gene: TRBD2

CDR3 protein: CASSLGALSYEQYF
CDR3 DNA: TGTGCCAGCAGCTTAGGGGCCCTATCCTACGAGCAGTACTTC
V gene: TRBV11-2
CDR3 length: 14
clone size: many
J gene: TRBJ2-7
D gene: NA

CDR3 protein: CASSPYTGSVGEQYF
CDR3 DNA: TGTGCCAGCAGCCCATACACGGGATCAGTAGGCGAGCAGTACTTC
V gene: TRBV5-5
CDR3 length: 15
clone size: many
J gene: TRBJ2-7
D gene: NA

CDR3 protein: CASSDKGTGKNEQFF
CDR3 DNA: TGTGCCAGCAGTGATAAAGGGACAGGGAAGAATGAGCAGTTCTTC
V gene: TRBV2
CDR3 length: 15
clone size: NA
J gene: TRBJ2-1
D gene: TRBD1

CDR3 protein: CASSRREGYEQFF
CDR3 DNA: TGTGCCAGCAGTAGGCGGGAAGGATATGAGCAGTTCTTC
V gene: TRBV27
CDR3 length: 13
clone size: many
J gene: TRBJ2-1
D gene: NA

CDR3 protein: CASSLASGAGETQYF
CDR3 DNA: TGTGCCAGCAGCTTGGCTAGCGGGGCCGGGGAGACCCAGTACTTC
V gene: TRBV7-9
CDR3 length: 15
clone size: NA
J gene: TRBJ2-5
D gene: TRBD2

CDR3 protein: CPSSLQGALNTEAFF
CDR3 DNA: TGCCCCAGCAGCTTACAAGGGGCTTTGAACACTGAAGCTTTCTTT
V gene: TRBV5-1
CDR3 length: 15
clone size: NA
J gene: TRBJ1-1
D gene: NA

CDR3 protein: CASSSLYGRLTF
CDR3 DNA: TGTGCCAGCTCCTCTCTCTACGGCCGTCTGACTTTC
V gene: TRBV2
CDR3 length: 12
clone size: NA
J gene: TRBJ2-6
D gene: NA

CDR3 protein: CASSQGHETEAFF
CDR3 DNA: TGTGCCAGCAGCCAAGGGCACGAGACCGAGGCTTTCTTT
V gene: TRBV3-1
CDR3 length: 13
clone size: few
J gene: TRBJ1-1
D gene: NA

CDR3 protein: CASSPRSTEQFF
CDR3 DNA: TGTGCCAGCTCACCAAGGTCGACAGAGCAGTTCTTC
V gene: TRBV18
CDR3 length: 12
clone size: many
J gene: TRBJ2-1
D gene: NA

CDR3 protein: CASSPRVRGQETQYF
CDR3 DNA: TGTGCCAGCAGCCCCCGGGTAAGGGGGCAAGAGACCCAGTACTTC
V gene: TRBV3-1
CDR3 length: 15
clone size: many
J gene: TRBJ2-5
D gene: NA

CDR3 protein: CASTLGRQSYGYTF
CDR3 DNA: TGTGCCAGCACCCTGGGACGACAAAGCTATGGCTACACCTTC
V gene: TRBV6-1
CDR3 length: 14
clone size: NA
J gene: TRBJ1-2
D gene: NA

CDR3 protein: CASSQVGFVNTEAFF
CDR3 DNA: TGTGCCAGCAGCCAAGTGGGGTTCGTTAACACTGAAGCTTTCTTT
V gene: TRBV9
CDR3 length: 15
clone size: NA
J gene: TRBJ1-1
D gene: NA

CDR3 protein: CASSPTSSGGNEQFF
CDR3 DNA: TGTGCCAGCTCACCTACATCTAGCGGGGGGAATGAGCAGTTCTTC
V gene: TRBV18
CDR3 length: 15
clone size: few
J gene: TRBJ2-1
D gene: TRBD2

CDR3 protein: CASSFDRHTQYF
CDR3 DNA: TGTGCCAGCAGTTTTGACAGGCATACGCAGTATTTT
V gene: TRBV28
CDR3 length: 12
clone size: many
J gene: TRBJ2-3
D gene: NA

CDR3 protein: CASSDRGVGNEKLFF
CDR3 DNA: TGTGCCAGCAGTGACAGGGGTGTCGGTAATGAAAAACTGTTTTTT
V gene: TRBV6-1
CDR3 length: 15
clone size: few
J gene: TRBJ1-4
D gene: NA

CDR3 protein: CASSLVRNTGELFF
CDR3 DNA: TGTGCCAGCAGTTTAGTTAGGAACACCGGGGAGCTGTTTTTT
V gene: TRBV27
CDR3 length: 14
clone size: many
J gene: TRBJ2-2
D gene: NA

CDR3 protein: CASSPRGQGSYEQYF
CDR3 DNA: TGTGCCAGTAGTCCAAGGGGACAGGGCTCCTACGAGCAGTACTTC
V gene: TRBV19
CDR3 length: 15
clone size: NA
J gene: TRBJ2-7
D gene: TRBD1

CDR3 protein: CASSSRQAVSYEQYF
CDR3 DNA: TGTGCCAGCAGTTCCCGACAGGCCGTCTCCTACGAGCAGTACTTC
V gene: TRBV12-3/TRBV12-4
CDR3 length: 15
clone size: many
J gene: TRBJ2-7
D gene: NA

CDR3 protein: CASSQKTGQGWSQPQHF
CDR3 DNA: TGCGCCAGCAGCCAAAAAACAGGACAGGGTTGGAGTCAGCCCCAGCATTTT
V gene: TRBV4-1
CDR3 length: 17
clone size: many
J gene: TRBJ1-5
D gene: TRBD1

CDR3 protein: CASSTAGTGFRSADNEQFF
CDR3 DNA: TGTGCCAGCAGCACCGCCGGGACAGGGTTCAGGAGCGCTGACAATGAGCAGTTCTTC
V gene: TRBV7-3
CDR3 length: 19
clone size: few
J gene: TRBJ2-1
D gene: TRBD1